The 9 T cell receptor beta chains in this list originate from one sample, sequenced in a study of blood T cell repertoires in COVID-19. Repertoires were generated with immunoSEQ multiplex PCR, while TCRdb's copy carries only in-frame clones and drops some. The sample holds roughly 200,000 clones, around 88% seen once. The sample comprised PBMCs or T cells enriched from blood (not recorded which). Receptors were obtained from a woman aged 25 to 45 who had recovered from COVID-19.

J is TRBJ1-5 and V is TRBV16; 9 positions match TRBD1. J gave up 6 bases and V 2 bases, and 11 bases lay outside the gene matches. From germline, CDR1 is KGHSY and CDR2 FQNENV. The CDR3 length is 17 residues. The CDR3 protein is CASSQTGTGLVGQPQHF. In nucleotides, the CDR3 is TGTGCCAGCAGCCAAACCGGGACAGGGCTCGTGGGTCAGCCCCAGCATTTT. Complete variable domain (other parts from reference TRBV16 and TRBJ1-5): GEEVAQTPKHLVRGEGQKAKLYCAPIKGHSYVFWYQQVLKNEFKFLISFQNENVFDETGMPKERFSAKCLPNSPCSLEIQATKLEDSAVYFCASSQTGTGLVGQPQHFGDGTRLSIL.

This clone was detected once. This rearrangement joins TRBV19 to TRBJ2-2, with 7 nucleotides matching TRBD1. The junction had 4 bases not matched to a gene; V was cut back by 0 bases and J by 0 bases. CDR1 is LNHDA and CDR2 is SQIVND in the germline V gene (reference sequence). The CDR3 covers 17 residues. The CDR3 DNA reads as TGTGCCAGTAGTATAGACGGGGACAGATCGAACACCGGGGAGCTGTTTTTT. Protein sequence: CASSIDGDRSNTGELFF.

The chain employs TRBV9 and TRBJ2-1, with 13 bases aligning to TRBD2. The CDR3 is 15 amino acids. The V and J ends lost 4 bases and 5 bases, in that order; junction bases with no gene match: 3. Per the germline V gene, CDR1 is SGDLS and CDR2 is YYNGEE. As DNA, the CDR3 is TGTGCCAGCAGCACCGGACTAGCGGGAGACAATGAGCAGTTCTTC. This sequence encodes CASSTGLAGDNEQFF.

In the case of this clone: The junction and the germline gene differ at one end; a read error may be behind it. J is TRBJ2-1 and V is TRBV19; TRBD1 is a possible D gene (6 bases). CDR1 and CDR2 (germline): LNHDA, SQIVND (reference sequence). CDR3 length: 14 residues. CDR3 sequence (DNA): TGTGCCAGTAGTTCCTTGGACAGTTACAGTGAGCAGTTCTTC. This sequence encodes CASSSLDSYSEQFF.

This chain links TRBV7-9 with TRBJ2-2; D is possibly TRBD1 (5 bases). This CDR3 spans 13 amino acids. V lost 1 base, J lost 6 bases, and 6 bases lay in between. Germline V gene lookup returns CDR1 SEHNR and CDR2 FQNEAQ (reference sequence). The CDR3 nucleotides are TGTGCCAGCAGCTTAGACAGGCCCGGGGAGCTGTTTTTT. Its translation: CASSLDRPGELFF.

The rearrangement links TRBV5-5 to TRBJ2-1, with 13 nucleotides matching TRBD2. Trimming at V came to 3 bases and at J to 6 bases, leaving 3 bases not matched to a gene. Germline V lookup: CDR1 SGHKS, CDR2 YYEKEE (reference sequence). The CDR3 runs 15 residues. DNA of the CDR3: TGTGCCAGCAGCTCGGGACTAGCGGGACTCAATGAGCAGTTCTTC. The encoded protein is CASSSGLAGLNEQFF. The whole variable domain, filled in from reference TRBV5-5 and TRBJ2-1, reads DAGVTQSPTHLIKTRGQQVTLRCSPISGHKSVSWYQQVLGQGPQFIFQYYEKEERGRGNFPDRFSARQFPNYSSELNVNALLLGDSALYLCASSSGLAGLNEQFFGPGTRLTVL.

CDR3: CASSQDQGDNEKLFF. The DNA for the CDR3 is TGCGCCAGCAGCCAAGATCAGGGGGATAATGAAAAACTGTTTTTT. V is TRBV4-1 and J is TRBJ1-4; 7 nucleotides match TRBD1. V trimming: 0 bases; J trimming: 4 bases; junction bases outside the gene matches: 2. CDR3 length: 15 residues. Germline CDR1 and CDR2: MGHRA and YSYEKL.

The chain is built from TRBV6-5 and TRBJ1-5; D perhaps matches TRBD1 (5 bases). Germline V CDR1 and CDR2: MNHEY, SVGAGI. The CDR3 covers 13 residues. V gave up 2 bases and J gave up 7 bases, with 9 bases separating them. In DNA form, the CDR3 reads TGTGCCAGCAGTTACAGGGGCTGGCAGCCCCAGCATTTT. Encoded protein: CASSYRGWQPQHF.

Only a few counts were recorded for this clone. The chain joins TRBV28 to TRBJ2-2; TRBD1 is a possible D gene (5 bases). Trimming took 2 bases from V and 4 from J, leaving 14 bases between them. The germline gives CDR1 MDHEN, CDR2 SYDVKM. This CDR3 is 16 amino acids long. The CDR3 DNA reads TGTGCCAGCAGTTTACTCTCAGGGAAGGGCACCGGGGAGCTGTTTTTT. Its translation: CASSLLSGKGTGELFF.